This TCR beta chain was profiled in a study of cytomegalovirus exposure and HLA in healthy donors. The overall study: For the 300 to 400 genotyped donors, 75% to 90% fell within the Caucasian-associated ancestry cluster. Study-level results: According to a later analysis, most TCR beta chains associated with CMV appeared HLA-restricted. V- and J-gene trimming in TCR beta was tied to a missense DCLRE1C variant by an analysis performed later.

The CDR3 is 14 amino acids. V was clipped by 3 bases and J by 5 bases, with 12 bases between them. Germline values: CDR1 MDHEN, CDR2 SYDVKM. Notes on this clone: Its target is unknown.

This PCR relied on a set of 60 Vbeta primers and 13 Jbeta primers. TCRdb's copy holds only in-frame clones and misses some; the assay was immunoSEQ multiplex PCR. The sample records 150,000 to 200,000 clones, approximately 80% being singletons. The gene calls are TRBV28 and TRBJ2-3, with D perhaps TRBD2 (6 bases). The sample was PBMCs. The origin of this receptor is a young man in good health and CMV-seropositive. The DNA for the CDR3 is TGTGCCAGCAGTTTGATGCGGGAAAGAGATACGCAGTATTTT. This gives the protein CASSLMRERDTQYF.